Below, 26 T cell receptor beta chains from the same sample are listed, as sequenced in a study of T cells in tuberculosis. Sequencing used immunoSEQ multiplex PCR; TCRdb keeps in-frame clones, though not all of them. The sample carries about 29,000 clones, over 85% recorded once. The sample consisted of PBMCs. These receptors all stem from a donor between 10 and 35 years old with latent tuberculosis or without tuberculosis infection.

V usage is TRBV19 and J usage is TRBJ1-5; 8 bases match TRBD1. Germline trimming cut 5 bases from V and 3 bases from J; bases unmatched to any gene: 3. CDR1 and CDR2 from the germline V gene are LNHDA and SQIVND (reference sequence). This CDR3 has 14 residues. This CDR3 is CASSQTGDNQPQHF. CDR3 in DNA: TGTGCCAGTAGTCAGACAGGGGACAATCAGCCCCAGCATTTT. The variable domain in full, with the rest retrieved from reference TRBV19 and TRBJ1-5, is DGGITQSPKYLFRKEGQNVTLSCEQNLNHDAMYWYRQDPGQGLRLIYYSQIVNDFQKGDIAEGYSVSREKKESFPLTVTSAQKNPTAFYLCASSQTGDNQPQHFGDGTRLSIL.

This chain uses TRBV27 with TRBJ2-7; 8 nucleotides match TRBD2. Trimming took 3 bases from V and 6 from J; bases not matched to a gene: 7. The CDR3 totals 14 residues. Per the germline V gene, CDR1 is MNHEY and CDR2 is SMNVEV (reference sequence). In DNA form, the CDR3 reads TGTGCCAGCAGTTTTTCGGGGGCGGGGGGCGAGCAGTACTTC. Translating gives CASSFSGAGGEQYF.

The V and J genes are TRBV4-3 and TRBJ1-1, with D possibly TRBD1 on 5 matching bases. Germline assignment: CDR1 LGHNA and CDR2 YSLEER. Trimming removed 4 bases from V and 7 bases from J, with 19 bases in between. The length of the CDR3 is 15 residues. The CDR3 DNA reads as TGCGCCAGCAGCCTCCACTCCGCCACAGGCTATGAAGCTTTCTTT. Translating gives CASSLHSATGYEAFF.

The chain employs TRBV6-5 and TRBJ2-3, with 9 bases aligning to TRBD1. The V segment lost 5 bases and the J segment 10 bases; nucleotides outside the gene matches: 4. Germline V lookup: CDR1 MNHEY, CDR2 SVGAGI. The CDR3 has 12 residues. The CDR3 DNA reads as TGTGCCAGCAGTCGAGACAGGGGGGCGCAGTATTTT. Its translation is CASSRDRGAQYF.

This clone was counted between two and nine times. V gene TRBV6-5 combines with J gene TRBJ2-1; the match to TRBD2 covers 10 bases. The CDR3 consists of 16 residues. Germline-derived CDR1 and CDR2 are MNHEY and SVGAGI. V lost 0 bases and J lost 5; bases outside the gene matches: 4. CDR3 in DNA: TGTGCCAGCAGTTACTCGTCAAGCGGGGGGGACAATGAGCAGTTCTTC. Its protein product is CASSYSSSGGDNEQFF.

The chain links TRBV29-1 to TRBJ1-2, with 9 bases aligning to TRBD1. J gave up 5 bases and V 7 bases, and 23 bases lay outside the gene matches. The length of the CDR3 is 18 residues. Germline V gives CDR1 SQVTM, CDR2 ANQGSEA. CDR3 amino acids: CSALKKQGAAGGGYGYTF. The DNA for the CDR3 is TGCAGCGCCCTGAAAAAACAGGGGGCTGCGGGGGGGGGATATGGCTACACCTTC. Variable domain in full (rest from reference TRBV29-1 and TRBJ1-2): SAVISQKPSRDICQRGTSLTIQCQVDSQVTMMFWYRQQPGQSLTLIATANQGSEATYESGFVIDKFPISRPNLTFSTLTVSNMSPEDSSIYLCSALKKQGAAGGGYGYTFGSGTRLTVV.

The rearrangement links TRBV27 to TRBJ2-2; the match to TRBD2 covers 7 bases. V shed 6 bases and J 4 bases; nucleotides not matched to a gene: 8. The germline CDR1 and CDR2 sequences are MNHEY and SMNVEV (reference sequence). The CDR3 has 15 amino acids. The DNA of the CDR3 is TGTGCCAGCAGGGGTACTAGCGCCTCCACCGGGGAGCTGTTTTTT. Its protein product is CASRGTSASTGELFF.

CDR3 protein: CASSYSGTRRTGELFF. The CDR3 region has the DNA TGTGCCAGTAGTTACTCCGGGACACGGCGTACCGGGGAGCTGTTTTTT. This rearrangement joins TRBV19 to TRBJ2-2; D may be TRBD1 (6 bases). V lost 5 bases to trimming and J lost 5 bases, with 18 bases between them. The CDR3 has 16 amino acids. Germline V gives CDR1 LNHDA, CDR2 SQIVND (reference sequence).

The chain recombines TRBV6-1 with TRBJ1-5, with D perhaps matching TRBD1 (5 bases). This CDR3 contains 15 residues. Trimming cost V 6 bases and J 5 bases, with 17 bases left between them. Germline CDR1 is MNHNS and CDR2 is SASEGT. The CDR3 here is CASSSTDSDYQPQHF. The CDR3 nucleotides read TGTGCCAGCAGCTCTACCGACAGTGACTATCAGCCCCAGCATTTT.

The CDR3 here is CASSQTGQGKNEQYF. Written as DNA, the CDR3 is TGTGCCAGCAGCCAAACCGGACAGGGGAAAAACGAGCAGTACTTC. V is TRBV9 and J is TRBJ2-7, with TRBD1 identical over 9 bases. CDR1 is SGDLS and CDR2 is YYNGEE in the germline V gene. The V and J ends lost 4 bases and 5 bases, in that order; junction bases with no gene match: 10. The CDR3 is 15 residues long.

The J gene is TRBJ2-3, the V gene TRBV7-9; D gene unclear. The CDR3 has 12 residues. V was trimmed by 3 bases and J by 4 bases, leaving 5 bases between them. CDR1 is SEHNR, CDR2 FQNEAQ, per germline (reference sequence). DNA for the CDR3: TGTGCCAGCAGCTTTGAGGCAGATACGCAGTATTTT. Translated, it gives CASSFEADTQYF. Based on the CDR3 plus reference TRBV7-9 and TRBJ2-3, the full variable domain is DTGVSQNPRHKITKRGQNVTFRCDPISEHNRLYWYRQTLGQGPEFLTYFQNEAQLEKSRLLSDRFSAERPKGSFSTLEIQRTEQGDSAMYLCASSFEADTQYFGPGTRLTVL.

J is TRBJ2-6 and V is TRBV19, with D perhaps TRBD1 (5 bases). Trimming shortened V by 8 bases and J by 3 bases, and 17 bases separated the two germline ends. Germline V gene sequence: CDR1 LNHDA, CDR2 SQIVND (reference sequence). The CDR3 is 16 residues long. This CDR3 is CASWSRESYGANVLTF. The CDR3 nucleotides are TGTGCCAGTTGGTCCAGGGAATCATATGGGGCCAACGTCCTGACTTTC.

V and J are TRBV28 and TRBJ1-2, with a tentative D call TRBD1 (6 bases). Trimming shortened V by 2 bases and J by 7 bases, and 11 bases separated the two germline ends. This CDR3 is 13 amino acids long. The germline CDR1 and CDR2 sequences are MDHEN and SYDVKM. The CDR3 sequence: CASSLSRGSGYTF. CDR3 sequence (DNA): TGTGCCAGCAGTTTAAGCAGGGGATCTGGCTACACCTTC.

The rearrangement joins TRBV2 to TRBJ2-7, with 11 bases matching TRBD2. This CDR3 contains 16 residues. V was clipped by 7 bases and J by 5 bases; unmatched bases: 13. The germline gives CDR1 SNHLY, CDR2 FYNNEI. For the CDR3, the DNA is TGTGCCAGCAACCTCGGTAGCGGGAGGGCTAGGGACGAGCAGTACTTC. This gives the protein CASNLGSGRARDEQYF.

CDR3 DNA sequence: TGTGCCAGCAGTGAGGGGACAGCTACCTCTGGAAACACCATATATTTT. The encoded protein is CASSEGTATSGNTIYF. The chain uses TRBV28 and TRBJ1-3; TRBD1 aligns across 7 bases. The CDR3 contains 16 residues. V lost 5 bases, J lost 0 bases, and 7 bases stayed unmatched. CDR1 is MDHEN, CDR2 SYDVKM, per germline.

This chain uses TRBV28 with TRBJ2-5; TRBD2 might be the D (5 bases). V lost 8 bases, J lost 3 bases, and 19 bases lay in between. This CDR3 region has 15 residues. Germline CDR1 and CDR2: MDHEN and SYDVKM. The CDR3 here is CASQCRRLGEETQYF. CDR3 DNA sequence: TGTGCCAGCCAGTGCAGGAGGCTGGGTGAAGAGACCCAGTACTTC.

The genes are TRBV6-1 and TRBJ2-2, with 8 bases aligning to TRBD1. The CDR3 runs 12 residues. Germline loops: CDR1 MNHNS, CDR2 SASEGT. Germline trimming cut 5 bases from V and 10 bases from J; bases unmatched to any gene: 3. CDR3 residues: CASSLQGVELFF. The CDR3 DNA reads TGTGCCAGCAGTCTACAGGGGGTGGAGCTGTTTTTT.

DNA for the CDR3: TGTGCCAGCAGTTTTAGACTTCCTAACACTGAAGCTTTCTTT. Protein: CASSFRLPNTEAFF. The chain uses TRBV27 and TRBJ1-1; D gene unclear. In germline, CDR1 is MNHEY, CDR2 SMNVEV (reference sequence). This CDR3 spans 14 amino acids. V dropped 3 bases and J dropped 2 bases, with 10 bases sitting between them.

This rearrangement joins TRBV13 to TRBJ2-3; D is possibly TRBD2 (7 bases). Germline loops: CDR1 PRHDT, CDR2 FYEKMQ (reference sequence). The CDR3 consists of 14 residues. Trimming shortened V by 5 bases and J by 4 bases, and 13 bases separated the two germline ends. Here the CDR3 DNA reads TGTGCCAGCAGCCACTGGGGGGGGCCAGATACGCAGTATTTT. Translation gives CASSHWGGPDTQYF.

As DNA, the CDR3 is TGTGCCAGCAGTGATAATGGACTCCCTAGCAATCAGCCCCAGCATTTT. Its protein is CASSDNGLPSNQPQHF. The chain uses TRBV25-1 and TRBJ1-5; D is unclear. In germline, CDR1 is MGHDK, CDR2 SYGVNS. V lost 3 bases and J lost 0, with 12 bases in between. CDR3 length equals 16 residues.

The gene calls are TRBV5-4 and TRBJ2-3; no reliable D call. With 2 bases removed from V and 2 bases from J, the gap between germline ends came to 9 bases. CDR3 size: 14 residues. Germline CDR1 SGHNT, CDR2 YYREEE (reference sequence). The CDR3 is CASSLREFTDTQYF. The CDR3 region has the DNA TGTGCCAGCAGCTTAAGAGAATTCACAGATACGCAGTATTTT.

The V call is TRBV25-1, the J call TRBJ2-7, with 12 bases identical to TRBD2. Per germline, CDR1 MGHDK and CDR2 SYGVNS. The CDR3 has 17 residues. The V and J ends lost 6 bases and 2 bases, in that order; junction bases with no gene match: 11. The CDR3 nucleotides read TGTGCCAGCAGCCCCTATAAGGGACTAGCGGGTGCCTACGAGCAGTACTTC. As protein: CASSPYKGLAGAYEQYF.

The CDR3 DNA reads TGTGCCAGCAGCGTAGGTACGGGGGGGAGAAATGAGCAGTTCTTC. It translates to CASSVGTGGRNEQFF. V and J are TRBV9 and TRBJ2-1; 8 bases are shared with TRBD2. This CDR3 is 15 amino acids long. The germline CDR1 and CDR2 sequences are SGDLS and YYNGEE. Germline trimming cut 0 bases from V and 7 bases from J; bases unmatched to any gene: 6.

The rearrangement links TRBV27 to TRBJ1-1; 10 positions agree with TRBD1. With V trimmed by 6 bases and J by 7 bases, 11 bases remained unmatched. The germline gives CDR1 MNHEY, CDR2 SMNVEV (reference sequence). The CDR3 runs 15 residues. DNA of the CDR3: TGTGCCAGCAGCCGAACCCGGGACAGGGGTGATGAAGCTTTCTTT. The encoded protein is CASSRTRDRGDEAFF.

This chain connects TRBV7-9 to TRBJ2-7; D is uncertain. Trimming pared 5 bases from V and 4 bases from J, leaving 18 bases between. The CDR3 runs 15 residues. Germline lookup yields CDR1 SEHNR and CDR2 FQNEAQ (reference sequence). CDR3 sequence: CASSLGDIEVYEQYF. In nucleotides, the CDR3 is TGTGCCAGCAGCCTTGGTGACATAGAAGTATACGAGCAGTACTTC.

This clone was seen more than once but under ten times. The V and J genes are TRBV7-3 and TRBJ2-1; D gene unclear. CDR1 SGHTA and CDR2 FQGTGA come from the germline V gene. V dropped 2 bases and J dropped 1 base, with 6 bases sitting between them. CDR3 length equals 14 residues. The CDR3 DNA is TGTGCCAGCAGCTTATCTATATCCTACAATGAGCAGTTCTTC. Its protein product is CASSLSISYNEQFF. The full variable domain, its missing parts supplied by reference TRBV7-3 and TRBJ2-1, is GAGVSQTPSNKVTEKGKYVELRCDPISGHTALYWYRQSLGQGPEFLIYFQGTGAADDSGLPNDRFFAVRPEGSVSTLKIQRTERGDSAVYLCASSLSISYNEQFFGPGTRLTVL.